The 18 T cell receptor beta chains given below trace back to one sample, sequenced in a study of Ad26.COV2.S vaccination and SARS-CoV-2 variants. This sample's treatment: around 19 received Ad26.COV2.S at low or high dose, single or two shots; 5 received placebo; per-sample allocation not given. Sampling took place 63 days after the first vaccine or placebo injection. Libraries were prepared by immunoSEQ multiplex PCR; TCRdb keeps only in-frame clonotypes and omits some of them. The sample contains fewer than 400,000 clones, approximately 87% of which appear only once. The sample consisted of peripheral blood, taken in a trial of Ad26.COV2.S vaccine versus placebo. These receptors were obtained from a person aged 18-65 years who received the Ad26.COV2.S COVID-19 vaccine or a placebo.

A remark on this clone: Other DNA variants within this sample encode the same CDR3. CDR3 region: CASSVGENTEAFF. As DNA, the CDR3 is TGTGCCAGCAGCGTAGGGGAGAACACTGAAGCTTTCTTT. The V gene is TRBV9, the J gene TRBJ1-1, with no clear D. This CDR3 has 13 amino acids. V lost 0 bases and J lost 1, with 4 bases in between. CDR1 and CDR2 (germline): SGDLS, YYNGEE.

The V call is TRBV12-3 or TRBV12-4, the J call TRBJ1-2, with D maybe TRBD1 (5 bases). Trimming shortened V by 6 bases and J by 6 bases, and 14 bases separated the two germline ends. The CDR3 loop spans 13 amino acids. CDR3 in amino acids: CASRLRSGDGYTF. CDR3 coding DNA: TGTGCCAGCAGATTACGGTCGGGGGATGGCTACACCTTC.

This rearrangement joins TRBV10-3 to TRBJ2-2, with a possible D match to TRBD1 (6 bases). Trimming removed 5 bases from V and 5 bases from J, with 18 bases in between. Germline loops: CDR1 ENHRY, CDR2 SYGVKD. The CDR3 is 16 residues long. CDR3 bases: TGTGCCATCAGTAAAGTTAAAAAGAGGGGGACCGGGGAGCTGTTTTTT. Protein: CAISKVKKRGTGELFF.

The chain links TRBV3-1 (or the pseudogene TRBV3-2) to TRBJ1-5; D not resolved. Germline V gene data show CDR1 as LGHDT and CDR2 as YNNKEL (reference sequence). V lost 1 base and J lost 13, with 14 bases in between. The CDR3 length is 13 residues. The CDR3 nucleotides are TGTGCCAGCAGCCAAGGTGGGATCGGGGAGCAGCATTTT. Translation: CASSQGGIGEQHF.

V and J are TRBV4-1 and TRBJ2-2; D not certain. Trimming removed 4 bases from V and 8 bases from J, with 8 bases in between. The CDR3 consists of 12 residues. Germline V CDR1 and CDR2: MGHRA, YSYEKL. The CDR3 loop reads CASSPRLGELFF. The CDR3 DNA sequence: TGCGCCAGCAGCCCCCGGCTAGGGGAGCTGTTTTTT.

This rearrangement joins TRBV9 to TRBJ1-2; D call uncertain. This CDR3 is 15 amino acids long. Looked up from germline, CDR1 is SGDLS and CDR2 is YYNGEE. The ends were cut back, 3 bases at V and 7 bases at J, with 19 bases in the middle. The CDR3 nucleotides are TGTGCCAGCAGCGATCCAAGGGAAGGGTGGGGTGGCTACACCTTC. Amino acids: CASSDPREGWGGYTF.

The chain links TRBV4-2 to TRBJ2-2; 8 nucleotides align to TRBD2. This CDR3 contains 17 residues. Germline V gives CDR1 LGHNA, CDR2 YNFKEQ. With V trimmed by 5 bases and J by 8 bases, 16 bases remained unmatched. The CDR3 coding sequence is TGTGCCAGCAGCGCCGGGGGAGCGGGGGCCGGGTCGGGGGAGCTGTTTTTT. Translating it yields CASSAGGAGAGSGELFF.

The chain is built from TRBV6-4 and TRBJ1-2, with TRBD1 as a possible D gene (6 bases). Germline CDR1 MRHNA, CDR2 SNTAGT. This CDR3 has 16 amino acids. The ends were cut back, 0 bases at V and 6 bases at J, with 17 bases in the middle. This CDR3 is CASSDSTGTFGNGYTF. For the CDR3, the DNA is TGTGCCAGCAGTGACTCCACAGGGACTTTCGGCAATGGCTACACCTTC.

The rearrangement joins TRBV5-1 to TRBJ2-1; D call uncertain. V was trimmed by 0 bases and J by 6 bases, leaving 4 bases between them. The length of the CDR3 is 12 residues. Germline values: CDR1 SGHRS, CDR2 YFSETQ. In DNA, the CDR3 is TGCGCCAGCAGCTTGGTAACCAATGAGCAGTTCTTC. Translating gives CASSLVTNEQFF.

The chain combines TRBV7-6 with TRBJ2-2, with 11 bases aligning to TRBD2. The germline gives CDR1 SGHVS, CDR2 FNYEAQ. This CDR3 comprises 17 residues. V trimming: 8 bases; J trimming: 0 bases; junction bases outside the gene matches: 8. CDR3 in amino acids: CASYPSGGFANTGELFF. DNA of the CDR3: TGTGCCAGCTACCCTAGCGGGGGGTTCGCGAACACCGGGGAGCTGTTTTTT.

The chain recombines TRBV5-6 with TRBJ1-1, with D tentatively TRBD1 (5 bases). The CDR3 runs 14 residues. Germline V gene data show CDR1 as SGHDT and CDR2 as YYEEEE. V was trimmed by 0 bases and J by 7 bases, leaving 13 bases between them. DNA of the CDR3: TGTGCCAGCAGCTTGGCCTTGGCAGGGATTGAAGCTTTCTTT. Translating gives CASSLALAGIEAFF.

The chain recombines TRBV28 with TRBJ1-1; D is perhaps TRBD1 (6 bases). Germline V gene sequence: CDR1 MDHEN, CDR2 SYDVKM. This CDR3 spans 13 amino acids. V dropped 7 bases and J dropped 4 bases, with 13 bases sitting between them. This chain's CDR3 is CASTARGFTEAFF. For the CDR3, the DNA is TGTGCCAGCACCGCAAGGGGGTTCACTGAAGCTTTCTTT.

This clone was observed a few times. This chain connects TRBV27 to TRBJ1-1; no clear D. Deletions cut 5 bases from V and 4 bases from J, with 11 bases between. The CDR3 is 13 residues long. In germline, CDR1 is MNHEY, CDR2 SMNVEV (reference sequence). CDR3 loop: CASSPLLSTEAFF. The CDR3 DNA sequence: TGTGCCAGCAGTCCACTTTTGTCCACTGAAGCTTTCTTT.

In this sample, this clone turned up once. The chain employs TRBV27 and TRBJ1-2, with D perhaps matching TRBD1 (6 bases). The germline V gene has CDR1 MNHEY and CDR2 SMNVEV (reference sequence). The V and J ends lost 6 bases and 0 bases respectively, with 14 bases between them. There are 15 residues in the CDR3. The CDR3 DNA reads as TGTGCCAGCAGACTTGCACAGGGAGCTAACTATGGCTACACCTTC. It codes for CASRLAQGANYGYTF.

The chain couples TRBV7-9 to TRBJ2-1, with unresolved D. The germline V and J ends were trimmed by 4 bases and 3 bases, with 10 bases remaining between them. Looked up from germline, CDR1 is SEHNR and CDR2 is FQNEAQ (reference sequence). This CDR3 is 14 amino acids long. Here the CDR3 reads CASSSVLYYNEQFF. CDR3 nucleotide sequence: TGTGCCAGCAGCTCCGTACTCTACTACAATGAGCAGTTCTTC.

The chain recombines TRBV28 with TRBJ2-7, with 10 bases matching TRBD1. The CDR3 is 15 amino acids. Per the germline V gene, CDR1 is MDHEN and CDR2 is SYDVKM. Germline trimming cut 6 bases from V and 2 bases from J; bases unmatched to any gene: 7. The CDR3 DNA sequence: TGTGCCAGCAGCGGTGGGACAGGGGTGCCCTACGAGCAGTACGTC. It encodes CASSGGTGVPYEQYV.

The chain recombines TRBV3-1 (or the pseudogene TRBV3-2) with TRBJ2-5; D is perhaps TRBD1 or TRBD2 (5 bases each). The CDR3 runs to 14 residues. From germline, CDR1 is LGHDT and CDR2 YNNKEL (reference sequence). V lost 4 bases and J lost 3, with 12 bases in between. The CDR3 loop is CASSRTPGEETQYF. CDR3 nucleotides: TGTGCCAGCAGCCGGACACCCGGGGAAGAGACCCAGTACTTC.

The chain joins TRBV13 to TRBJ2-1; TRBD2 agrees at 9 bases. Germline V gene data show CDR1 as PRHDT and CDR2 as FYEKMQ (reference sequence). The CDR3 has 15 amino acids. Unmatched junction bases numbered 7, after V lost 7 bases and J lost 3 bases. The CDR3 DNA reads TGTGCCAGCAACATTGGCGGGAGGGGCTACAATGAGCAGTTCTTC. It is translated as CASNIGGRGYNEQFF.